This TCR beta chain was documented in a study of early T cells in non-severe SARS-CoV-2 infection. In the study overall: Unsorted whole blood bulk RNA was sequenced, with unpaired chains. Regarding the study as a whole: Private and CD4 specificities were missed by VDJdb matching, which favored anti-spike CD8 responses.

A few counts support this clonotype. The target antigen is unknown. Unique molecular identifier tags were affixed to discrete cDNA molecules. TCRdb ran MiXCR on the 5' RACE reads and lists one entry per CDR3 protein. The sample has 88,000 or so distinct CDR3 sequences; 15% are singletons. Germline V CDR1 and CDR2: DFQATT, SNEGSKA (reference sequence). The CDR3 is made up of 15 amino acids. The V gene end was trimmed by 5 bases and the J gene end by 7 bases; junction bases not matched to a gene: 14. This TCR was sampled from an adult who was a healthcare worker with PCR-confirmed SARS-CoV-2 infection or an uninfected control (not recorded which). The chain combines TRBV20-1 with TRBJ2-1, with TRBD2 matching 7 bases. Sequencing was performed on whole blood. CDR3 nucleotide sequence: TGCAGTGCTCCAGCGACTAGCCTAGCAATGAATGAGCAGTTCTTC. This encodes CSAPATSLAMNEQFF.